Each of the 17 T cell receptor beta chains below was sequenced from the same sample in a study of shared clonotypes between healthy human individuals. Method: immunoSEQ multiplex PCR; TCRdb's copy keeps in-frame clones and lacks some. Among a few million clones listed, 85% to 95% were seen once. The sample consisted of naive CD4+ T cells sorted from blood. Subset in this sample: CD45RA+ positively selected. The receptors derive from a man aged 18-30 years in good health.

In this sample, this clone turned up a few times. V is TRBV18 and J is TRBJ1-6; TRBD1 aligns across 7 bases. The CDR3 length is 17 residues. Unmatched junction bases numbered 13, after V lost 3 bases and J lost 8 bases. Germline V CDR1 and CDR2: KGHSH, LQKENI. This CDR3 reads CASSPRQGQGVDSPLHF. CDR3 nucleotide sequence: TGTGCCAGCTCACCGCGACAGGGACAAGGGGTGGATTCACCCCTCCACTTT.

About this clone: Other DNA sequences in this sample translate to the same CDR3. The chain has TRBV19 and TRBJ1-5; the match to TRBD1 covers 9 bases. Trimming took 5 bases from V and 1 from J; bases not matched to a gene: 3. The CDR3 runs 15 residues. Germline CDR1 is LNHDA and CDR2 is SQIVND (reference sequence). The CDR3 region is CASSSQGASNQPQHF. In nucleotides, the CDR3 is TGTGCCAGTAGTTCACAGGGGGCCAGCAATCAGCCCCAGCATTTT.

The gene calls are TRBV7-2 and TRBJ1-1; tentative D call: TRBD1 (5 bases). Per germline, CDR1 SGHTA and CDR2 FQGNSA. V lost 1 base and J 0 bases, leaving 9 bases between the germline ends. This CDR3 region has 15 residues. CDR3 sequence (DNA): TGTGCCAGCAGCTTAGGGGCGGGACTGAACACTGAAGCTTTCTTT. This encodes CASSLGAGLNTEAFF.

V gene TRBV25-1 combines with J gene TRBJ2-1, with TRBD2 matching 14 bases. Germline CDR1 reads MGHDK; CDR2 reads SYGVNS. The CDR3 has 16 residues. The V segment lost 4 bases and the J segment 6 bases; nucleotides outside the gene matches: 5. CDR3 protein: CASSAAGLAGVNEQFF. Here the CDR3 DNA reads TGTGCCAGCAGTGCGGCGGGACTAGCGGGGGTCAATGAGCAGTTCTTC.

This sequence joins TRBV19 and TRBJ1-5; no clear D. Germline loops: CDR1 LNHDA, CDR2 SQIVND (reference sequence). Trimming removed 3 bases at V and 3 bases at J, with 9 bases between. There are 14 residues in the CDR3. CDR3 sequence reads: CASSIGPSNQPQHF. The CDR3 bases are TGTGCCAGTAGTATTGGCCCCTCCAATCAGCCCCAGCATTTT.

The rearrangement joins TRBV28 to TRBJ2-5; D gene uncertain. This CDR3 is built from 12 residues. The germline gives CDR1 MDHEN, CDR2 SYDVKM. Trimming left V 6 bases short and J 5 bases short, with 10 bases between. The CDR3 region has the DNA TGTGCCAGCAGCCCTTTCTGGGAGACCCAGTACTTC. This codes for CASSPFWETQYF.

The chain couples TRBV4-3 to TRBJ2-1; 7 bases agree with TRBD2. V shed 3 bases and J 7 bases; nucleotides not matched to a gene: 12. Germline CDR1 and CDR2: LGHNA and YSLEER. CDR3 length: 16 amino acids. The CDR3 nucleotides are TGCGCCAGCAGCCACCCAGCGGGAAGATTGGGGAATGAGCAGTTCTTC. It is translated as CASSHPAGRLGNEQFF.

This clone was detected a few times. The V gene is TRBV7-6, the J gene TRBJ1-6; 10 bases line up with TRBD1. The CDR3 runs 16 residues. CDR1 is SGHVS, CDR2 FNYEAQ, per germline. V shed 5 bases, J shed 8 bases, and the junction held 9 bases outside the gene matches. DNA for the CDR3: TGTGCCAGCAGCGATGACAGGGGGCGCCGAGATTCACCCCTCCACTTT. It specifies CASSDDRGRRDSPLHF. The whole variable domain, remainder taken from reference TRBV7-6 and TRBJ1-6, is GAGVSQSPRYKVTKRGQDVALRCDPISGHVSLYWYRQALGQGPEFLTYFNYEAQQDKSGLPNDRFSAERPEGSISTLTIQRTEQRDSAMYRCASSDDRGRRDSPLHFGNGTRLTVT.

The chain is built from TRBV11-2 and TRBJ2-5; 7 bases are a match to TRBD2. The germline V gene encodes CDR1 SGHAT and CDR2 FQNNGV. J was trimmed by 2 bases and V by 5 bases; bases with no gene match: 8. The CDR3 consists of 15 residues. The CDR3 coding sequence is TGTGCCAGCAGCACAAAGGGCGGGGGTCAAGAGACCCAGTACTTC. Translated: CASSTKGGGQETQYF.

The chain is built from TRBV28 and TRBJ2-6; 7 bases line up with TRBD2. The CDR3 runs to 15 residues. The J segment lost 2 bases and the V segment lost 5 bases, leaving 3 bases of the junction unmatched. CDR1 and CDR2 from the germline V gene are MDHEN and SYDVKM. The CDR3 DNA is TGTGCCAGCAGTCCAACTAGCGCTGGGGCCAACGTCCTGACTTTC. Its translation: CASSPTSAGANVLTF.

V usage is TRBV2 and J usage is TRBJ2-2; 10 positions match TRBD2. CDR1 is SNHLY, CDR2 FYNNEI, per germline. Unmatched junction bases numbered 3, after V lost 8 bases and J lost 6 bases. This CDR3 contains 13 residues. The CDR3 DNA is TGTGCCAGCCTAGCGGGAGTACCCGGGGAGCTGTTTTTT. Its translation: CASLAGVPGELFF. Using reference TRBV2 and TRBJ2-2 for the parts outside the CDR3, the full variable domain is EPEVTQTPSHQVTQMGQEVILRCVPISNHLYFYWYRQILGQKVEFLVSFYNNEISEKSEIFDDQFSVERPDGSNFTLKIRSTKLEDSAMYFCASLAGVPGELFFGEGSRLTVL.

This clone has only a few counts. The CDR3 bases are TGCGCCAGCAGTGAGTCGGTTTACACCGGGGAGCTGTTTTTT. The encoded protein is CASSESVYTGELFF. V is TRBV10-1 and J is TRBJ2-2; D is undetermined. Trimming removed 0 bases from V and 3 bases from J, with 5 bases in between. The CDR3 has 14 amino acids. Germline-derived CDR1 and CDR2 are WNHNN and SYGVQD (reference sequence).

This clone was found a few times. CDR3 sequence reads: CASSFGDREAFF. The DNA of the CDR3 is TGTGCCAGCAGTTTTGGGGACAGGGAAGCTTTCTTT. This chain links TRBV2 with TRBJ1-1; 8 positions agree with TRBD1. The CDR3 runs to 12 residues. The J segment lost 8 bases and the V segment lost 5 bases, leaving 4 bases of the junction unmatched. From germline, CDR1 is SNHLY and CDR2 FYNNEI.

V usage is TRBV2 and J usage is TRBJ1-6; 8 nucleotides match TRBD1. The CDR3 is 16 residues long. V shed 6 bases, J shed 5 bases, and the junction held 9 bases outside the gene matches. Germline V gene sequence: CDR1 SNHLY, CDR2 FYNNEI. Here the CDR3 reads CASSDLGQENNSPLHF. CDR3 bases: TGTGCCAGCAGCGACCTGGGACAGGAAAATAATTCACCCCTCCACTTT.

This clone came up a few times. The genes are TRBV9 and TRBJ1-1; the D is unclear. The germline CDR1 and CDR2 sequences are SGDLS and YYNGEE. The CDR3 covers 14 residues. V lost 4 bases, J lost 1 base, and 11 bases lay in between. The chain's CDR3 is CASSTTTRNTEAFF. CDR3 in DNA: TGTGCCAGCAGCACGACCACACGGAACACTGAAGCTTTCTTT. The whole variable domain, filled in from reference TRBV9 and TRBJ1-1, reads DSGVTQTPKHLITATGQRVTLRCSPRSGDLSVYWYQQSLDQGLQFLIQYYNGEERAKGNILERFSAQQFPDLHSELNLSSLELGDSALYFCASSTTTRNTEAFFGQGTRLTVV.

The chain is built from TRBV18 and TRBJ2-2; D may be TRBD1 or TRBD2 (5 bases each). Germline CDR1 and CDR2: KGHSH and LQKENI. The germline V and J ends were trimmed by 8 bases and 0 bases, with 13 bases remaining between them. The CDR3 totals 15 residues. The CDR3, as DNA: TGTGCCAGCCGACGTAGGGGAGCGAACACCGGGGAGCTGTTTTTT. Amino acid sequence: CASRRRGANTGELFF. Complete variable domain (other parts from reference TRBV18 and TRBJ2-2): NAGVMQNPRHLVRRRGQEARLRCSPMKGHSHVYWYRQLPEEGLKFMVYLQKENIIDESGMPKERFSAEFPKEGPSILRIQQVVRGDSAAYFCASRRRGANTGELFFGEGSRLTVL.

The rearrangement links TRBV27 to TRBJ2-3; the D is unclear. The CDR3 runs 14 residues. CDR1 is MNHEY and CDR2 is SMNVEV in the germline V gene (reference sequence). The V and J ends lost 9 bases and 0 bases respectively, with 13 bases between them. The CDR3 coding sequence is TGTGCCAGTAAAATATTCCCTAGCACAGATACGCAGTATTTT. Its translation is CASKIFPSTDTQYF.